This T cell receptor beta chain was documented in a study of blood T cell repertoires in COVID-19. Libraries were prepared by immunoSEQ multiplex PCR; TCRdb keeps only in-frame clonotypes and omits some of them. The table shows roughly 140,000 clones, with around nine tenths occurring only once. This CDR3 contains 14 residues. Germline V gene sequence: CDR1 MNHEY, CDR2 SMNVEV (reference sequence). V was clipped by 5 bases and J by 3 bases, with 14 bases between them. The sequenced material came from peripheral blood. The rearrangement links TRBV27 to TRBJ2-7, with D maybe TRBD2 (5 bases). This receptor was identified in a woman between 65 and 79 years old with acute or convalescent COVID-19. CDR3 DNA: TGTGCCAGCAGTCCCGGACTCCTGCGCTACGAGCAGTACTTC. Translating it yields CASSPGLLRYEQYF.